The 8 T cell receptor beta chains below were found in one sample sequenced in a study of PD-L1 blockade in urothelial cancer. Data came from immunoSEQ multiplex PCR; TCRdb stores just in-frame clones and leaves some out. This sample has tens of thousands of clones, with roughly 76% found just once. The sequencing here drew on PBMCs, taken around atezolizumab (anti-PD-L1) treatment. All receptors derive from a man in his fifties or sixties with urothelial cancer.

V is TRBV4-2 and J is TRBJ1-3; D perhaps matches TRBD1 (6 bases). Trimming removed 4 bases at V and 0 bases at J, with 19 bases between. This CDR3 is built from 18 residues. Germline CDR1 is LGHNA and CDR2 is YNFKEQ. CDR3 loop: CASSRTAETAYSGNTIYF. In DNA, the CDR3 is TGTGCCAGCAGCCGGACAGCGGAAACGGCCTACTCTGGAAACACCATATATTTT.

In its sample, this clone ranks as medium-sized. The V and J genes are TRBV7-9 and TRBJ1-1; D is ambiguous. Deletions cut 1 base from V and 9 bases from J, with 15 bases between. The CDR3 consists of 14 residues. The germline gives CDR1 SEHNR, CDR2 FQNEAQ (reference sequence). The chain's CDR3 is CASSLDAQAGKAFF. CDR3 DNA: TGTGCCAGCAGCTTAGATGCCCAGGCGGGGAAAGCTTTCTTT.

The V call is TRBV5-4, the J call TRBJ2-4; 11 positions match TRBD2. V lost 4 bases, J lost 0 bases, and 9 bases stayed unmatched. Germline V gene sequence: CDR1 SGHNT, CDR2 YYREEE (reference sequence). The CDR3 totals 18 residues. CDR3 bases: TGTGCCAGCAGCGTAGCGGGGGGGGTTGGTATAGCCAAAAACATTCAGTACTTC. This sequence encodes CASSVAGGVGIAKNIQYF.

V is TRBV29-1 and J is TRBJ1-1, with a weak D call TRBD1 (5 bases). CDR1 and CDR2 (germline): SQVTM, ANQGSEA. The CDR3 is 14 amino acids. Trimming left V 5 bases short and J 0 bases short, with 13 bases between. CDR3 sequence reads: CSVRGGQMNTEAFF. The CDR3 coding sequence is TGCAGCGTTCGGGGGGGTCAAATGAACACTGAAGCTTTCTTT. The full variable domain, with the rest looked up from reference TRBV29-1 and TRBJ1-1, is SAVISQKPSRDICQRGTSLTIQCQVDSQVTMMFWYRQQPGQSLTLIATANQGSEATYESGFVIDKFPISRPNLTFSTLTVSNMSPEDSSIYLCSVRGGQMNTEAFFGQGTRLTVV.

In this sample, this clone turned up a few times. This chain uses TRBV7-6 with TRBJ2-1, with TRBD1 matching over 8 bases. The germline V gene has CDR1 SGHVS and CDR2 FNYEAQ. This CDR3 is 14 amino acids long. J lost 7 bases, V lost 5 bases, and 7 bases had no gene match. The CDR3 region has the DNA TGTGCCAGCAGCAAAGGACAGGGTCGAAATGAGCAGTTCTTC. Amino acid sequence: CASSKGQGRNEQFF. Using reference TRBV7-6 and TRBJ2-1 for the parts outside the CDR3, the full variable domain is GAGVSQSPRYKVTKRGQDVALRCDPISGHVSLYWYRQALGQGPEFLTYFNYEAQQDKSGLPNDRFSAERPEGSISTLTIQRTEQRDSAMYRCASSKGQGRNEQFFGPGTRLTVL.

This chain connects TRBV4-1 to TRBJ1-6; 7 bases line up with TRBD1. There are 15 residues in the CDR3. CDR1 and CDR2 (germline): MGHRA, YSYEKL. V was pared by 4 bases and J by 6 bases, with 6 bases of the junction left unmatched. The CDR3 DNA is TGCGCCAGCAGCCGACAGGGAGCCCCTAATTCACCCCTCCACTTT. Protein: CASSRQGAPNSPLHF.

The rearrangement links TRBV6-5 to TRBJ1-5, with 7 bases aligning to TRBD1. CDR3 length: 14 residues. Germline trimming cut 2 bases from V and 4 bases from J; bases unmatched to any gene: 2. Germline V gene lookup returns CDR1 MNHEY and CDR2 SVGAGI. The CDR3, as DNA: TGTGCCAGCAGTTACAGACAGGGAAATCAGCCCCAGCATTTT. Its translation: CASSYRQGNQPQHF.

The CDR3 loop is CASSLAQNQPQHF. CDR3 coding DNA: TGTGCCAGCAGCTTAGCCCAAAATCAGCCCCAGCATTTT. The V call is TRBV7-2, the J call TRBJ1-5; D gene uncertain. CDR3 length: 13 amino acids. V gave up 0 bases and J gave up 4 bases, with 4 bases separating them. Germline lookup yields CDR1 SGHTA and CDR2 FQGNSA.